This T cell receptor beta chain was obtained from a study of beta chain features in type 1 diabetes. Whole-study findings and limits: Across all four CD4+ subsets, people with type 1 diabetes showed modestly shorter TCRB CDR3s. When VDJ junctions were examined, type 1 diabetes patients showed fewer insertions and more deletions.

As for this clone: As yet, its antigen is unknown.

TCRB transcripts that were expressed got sequenced, as all of the isolated RNA had been reverse transcribed. Generated by immunoSEQ multiplex PCR, the TCRdb table keeps only in-frame clones and is missing some. The sample includes about 170,000 clones, roughly 7.1% of them seen just once. Specimen: central memory CD4+ T cells from blood. The source of this sequence is a middle-aged woman with type 1 diabetes.

The CDR3 DNA is TGCAGCGTCGGACACCCGGAGAATGGCTACACCTTC. Translation gives CSVGHPENGYTF. This chain links TRBV29-1 with TRBJ1-2; D may be TRBD1 (5 bases). V gave up 6 bases and J gave up 6 bases, with 14 bases separating them. Germline assignment: CDR1 SQVTM and CDR2 ANQGSEA. The CDR3 runs to 12 residues.